The text below deals with one TCR beta chain. What it recognizes is unknown. From germline, CDR1 is MNHEY and CDR2 SMNVEV (reference sequence). V lost 3 bases and J lost 1, with 4 bases in between. The CDR3 is 13 amino acids. These data come from a study of graft-versus-host responses after intestinal transplantation. Overall study context: All recipients were given anti-thymocyte globulin induction, and tacrolimus and steroids were then administered for about three years. The study, taken as a whole, reports: Marrow from the recipient contained GvH clones, some of which had appeared first in ileum or blood. The study found high graft-versus-host to host-versus-graft clonal ratios in allografts of patients with graft-donor T cell macrochimerism.

TCRdb's table, derived via immunoSEQ multiplex PCR, lists solely in-frame clones and lacks some. The sample has about 47,000 clones, around 96% seen once. The origin of this receptor is a human patient who received an intestinal transplant, so some T cells may come from the graft donor. J is TRBJ2-1 and V is TRBV27; D not resolved. The sequencing used PBMCs, collected approximately 360 days after intestinal transplant. CDR3 nucleotide sequence: TGTGCCAGCAGTTTGAGGTCCTACAATGAGCAGTTCTTC. This gives the protein CASSLRSYNEQFF.